This entry lists 13 T cell receptor beta chains sequenced from one sample in a study of regulatory T cells in long-lasting Graves disease. Construction of TCR beta libraries relied on iRepertoire HTBI primers and on Arm-PCR targeting CDR3 regions. TCRdb reprocessed the multiplex PCR reads with MiXCR, giving one entry per CDR3 protein. Among around 450,000 distinct CDR3 sequences listed, 20% to 25% were seen once. Time point meaning: persistent/refractory GD, antithyroid drugs over 5 years with positive TRAb. The authors made the TCR library using RNA they extracted from PBMCs. Source: peripheral blood mononuclear cells (PBMCs), taken when the disease was refractory, from a patient treated with antithyroid drugs. All receptors derive from a female donor with Graves disease.

This clonotype showed up just a few times. The chain carries TRBV6-1 and TRBJ2-7, with TRBD1 matching over 9 bases. The germline V gene has CDR1 MNHNS and CDR2 SASEGT. After removal of 5 bases from V and 6 bases from J, the junction contained 8 bases not matched to a gene. This CDR3 spans 14 amino acids. CDR3 sequence reads: CASSKQGAWGEQYF. The DNA of the CDR3 is TGTGCCAGCAGTAAACAGGGGGCTTGGGGCGAGCAGTACTTC.

This clonotype appeared a few times. J is TRBJ1-6 and V is TRBV12-3 or TRBV12-4; D gene uncertain. The CDR3 extends over 12 amino acids. Trimming stripped 1 base from V and 12 bases from J, with 7 bases between. CDR3 amino acids: CASSLVELPLHF. DNA of the CDR3: TGTGCCAGCAGTTTAGTTGAGCTACCCCTCCACTTT.

This clonotype was counted at least ten times. The chain employs TRBV28 and TRBJ1-2, with 11 positions matching TRBD1. The CDR3 is 17 amino acids. The V segment lost 0 bases and the J segment 8 bases; nucleotides outside the gene matches: 11. Germline values: CDR1 MDHEN, CDR2 SYDVKM. CDR3: CASSLWPPGQGAGGYTF. The CDR3 DNA follows: TGTGCCAGCAGTTTATGGCCCCCCGGACAGGGGGCAGGGGGCTACACCTTC.

The chain has TRBV3-1 and TRBJ1-6; D gene ambiguous. The V gene lost 0 bases and the J gene lost 10 bases, with 13 bases spanning the gap. Germline lookup yields CDR1 LGHDT and CDR2 YNNKEL (reference sequence). The CDR3 length is 15 residues. The CDR3 DNA follows: TGTGCCAGCAGCCAAGAGCCAGGAAATAGCTCACCCCTCCACTTT. Translated, it gives CASSQEPGNSSPLHF.

V usage is TRBV28 and J usage is TRBJ2-7, with D tentatively TRBD1 or TRBD2 (5 bases each). There are 16 residues in the CDR3. CDR1 MDHEN and CDR2 SYDVKM come from the germline V gene. Between the trimmed V and J ends, which lost 3 bases and 0 bases, there was a span of 15 bases. The CDR3 DNA sequence: TGTGCCAGCAGTTTGGGTACCTGGGGGAGCTCCTACGAGCAGTACTTC. Translation gives CASSLGTWGSSYEQYF.

This chain connects TRBV7-2 to TRBJ2-2; maybe TRBD2 (6 bases). V dropped 5 bases and J dropped 2 bases, with 12 bases sitting between them. The CDR3 loop spans 15 amino acids. Germline assignment: CDR1 SGHTA and CDR2 FQGNSA. CDR3 sequence (DNA): TGTGCCAGCAGCCCTTCTAGCGCTAACACCGGGGAGCTGTTTTTT. The encoded protein is CASSPSSANTGELFF.

The chain carries TRBV7-2 and TRBJ1-5, with 7 bases matching TRBD1. V lost 1 base and J lost 0; bases outside the gene matches: 6. Looked up from germline, CDR1 is SGHTA and CDR2 is FQGNSA. This CDR3 is 17 amino acids long. CDR3 coding DNA: TGTGCCAGCAGCTTAGTGGGACAGCGATATAGCAATCAGCCCCAGCATTTT. This gives the protein CASSLVGQRYSNQPQHF.

This clonotype was recorded at least ten times. J is TRBJ2-2 and V is TRBV24-1; weak D call: TRBD1 (6 bases). Trimming took off 4 bases at V and 1 base at J, with 12 bases between the two ends. Germline lookup yields CDR1 KGHDR and CDR2 SFDVKD. This CDR3 has 16 residues. DNA of the CDR3: TGTGCCACCAGTGACCCGACAGGTCTGAACACCGGGGAGCTGTTTTTT. Translated: CATSDPTGLNTGELFF.

This clonotype has a single count. The V call is TRBV5-4, the J call TRBJ2-7; D is unresolved. This CDR3 is 13 amino acids long. Trimming left V 0 bases short and J 2 bases short, with 6 bases between. Germline CDR1 and CDR2: SGHNT and YYREEE (reference sequence). DNA of the CDR3: TGTGCCAGCAGCTTGGGCTTCACCTACGAGCAGTACTTC. Translating gives CASSLGFTYEQYF.

The chain carries TRBV11-3 and TRBJ2-6, with D possibly being TRBD1 (6 bases). Germline V gene lookup returns CDR1 SGHNT and CDR2 YENEEA. Trimming took off 2 bases at V and 0 bases at J, with 23 bases between the two ends. This CDR3 is built from 21 residues. The CDR3 nucleotides read TGTGCCAGCAGCTTACCACCGGGACATCCCATCAACCCCTCTGGGGCCAACGTCCTGACTTTC. Its protein is CASSLPPGHPINPSGANVLTF. Combining the CDR3 with reference TRBV11-3 and TRBJ2-6 gives the whole variable domain EAGVVQSPRYKIIEKKQPVAFWCNPISGHNTLYWYLQNLGQGPELLIRYENEEAVDDSQLPKDRFSAERLKGVDSTLKIQPAELGDSAVYLCASSLPPGHPINPSGANVLTFGAGSRLTVL.

This clonotype was counted at least ten times. The chain uses TRBV28 and TRBJ2-4; 9 bases are shared with TRBD2. This CDR3 is built from 17 residues. Germline lookup yields CDR1 MDHEN and CDR2 SYDVKM. The trim removed 6 bases at V and 7 bases at J, leaving 16 bases unmatched. CDR3 sequence: CASSPSHAGGLRNIQYF. As DNA, the CDR3 is TGTGCCAGCAGCCCCTCTCACGCGGGGGGGCTTAGGAACATTCAGTACTTC.

The chain combines TRBV7-2 with TRBJ2-1; TRBD2 matches at 8 bases. CDR1 is SGHTA and CDR2 is FQGNSA in the germline V gene. CDR3 length: 13 amino acids. The trim removed 5 bases at V and 7 bases at J, leaving 4 bases unmatched. CDR3 coding DNA: TGTGCCAGCAGCCCGGGACTAGGTAATGAGCAGTTCTTC. Translation gives CASSPGLGNEQFF.

Of note for this clonotype: Only one base separates this from a far larger clonotype, so it likely reflects a read error. V and J are TRBV6-4 and TRBJ1-2; possibly TRBD1 for D (5 bases). Trimming removed 11 bases from V and 8 bases from J, with 18 bases in between. The CDR3 runs 12 residues. The germline V gene has CDR1 MRHNA and CDR2 SNTAGT. The CDR3 protein is CAGTDSGRGYTF. The CDR3 nucleotides read TGTGCCGGCACCGACAGCGGCCGGGGCTACACCTTC.